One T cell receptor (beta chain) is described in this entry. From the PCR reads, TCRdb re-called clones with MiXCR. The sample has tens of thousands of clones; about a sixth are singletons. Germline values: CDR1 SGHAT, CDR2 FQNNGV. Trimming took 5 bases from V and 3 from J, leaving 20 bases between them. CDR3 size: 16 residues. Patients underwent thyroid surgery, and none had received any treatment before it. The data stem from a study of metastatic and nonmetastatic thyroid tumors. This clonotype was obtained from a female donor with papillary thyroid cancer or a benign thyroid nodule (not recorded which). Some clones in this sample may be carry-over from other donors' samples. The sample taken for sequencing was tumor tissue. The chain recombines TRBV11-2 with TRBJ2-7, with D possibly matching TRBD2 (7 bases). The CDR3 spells CASSRGGRESNYEQYF. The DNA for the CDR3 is TGTGCCAGCAGCAGAGGGGGGAGGGAGTCCAACTACGAGCAGTACTTC.